Below, one TCR beta chain is given with its context. This sample is drawn from a study of blood T cell repertoires in COVID-19. Study at large: Donors in the United States, Italy and Spain gave samples during acute or convalescent COVID-19. T cells, B-cell-depleted T cells, or PBMCs provided the cDNA or gDNA that served as material.

With 0 bases clipped from V and 4 bases from J, the junction kept 8 bases outside the gene matches. CDR1 is SGDLS and CDR2 is YYNGEE in the germline V gene. There are 16 residues in the CDR3. Seattle patients were enrolled during active infection and followed longitudinally. Original methodology: For nucleated cells, counts were estimated from reference gene primer amplification. Clones were sequenced by immunoSEQ multiplex PCR, and TCRdb holds only the in-frame ones, with some missing. V and J calls and clone size are copied from that table; D and trimming were computed from the DNA. The profile shows under 300,000 clones, roughly 84% of them singletons.

This TCR derives from a human donor with COVID-19, enrolled during active disease. The donor label of this sample is uncertain. The sample taken for sequencing was peripheral blood. J is TRBJ1-2 and V is TRBV9; 8 bases match TRBD1. As DNA, the CDR3 is TGTGCCAGCAGCGTAGGGCAGGGGGCGCCTGGCTATGGCTACACCTTC. Protein: CASSVGQGAPGYGYTF.